This record concerns one T cell receptor (beta chain) sequence. Its antigen is undetermined. Germline V lookup: CDR1 SQVTM, CDR2 ANQGSEA. This CDR3 comprises 15 residues. V shed 4 bases, J shed 2 bases, and the junction held 9 bases outside the gene matches. The data belong to a study of PD-L1 blockade in urothelial cancer. Across the study: About 85% of the roughly 29 patients were men whose urothelial cancer was bladder-origin. Study outcomes and limitations: Each patient gave one FFPE tumor sample, not collected immediately pre-treatment.

Only in-frame clones appear in the TCRdb table, and some are missing; sequencing was by immunoSEQ multiplex PCR. This sample has about 36,000 clones, with 35% to 40% found just once. This chain connects TRBV29-1 to TRBJ2-3; 7 bases are a match to TRBD1. This clonotype originated in a man aged 55 to 70 with urothelial cancer. The sequencing here drew on tumor tissue, taken before atezolizumab (anti-PD-L1) treatment. The CDR3 loop reads CSVVTGQIHTDTQYF. CDR3 sequence (DNA): TGCAGCGTTGTGACGGGACAGATTCACACAGATACGCAGTATTTT.